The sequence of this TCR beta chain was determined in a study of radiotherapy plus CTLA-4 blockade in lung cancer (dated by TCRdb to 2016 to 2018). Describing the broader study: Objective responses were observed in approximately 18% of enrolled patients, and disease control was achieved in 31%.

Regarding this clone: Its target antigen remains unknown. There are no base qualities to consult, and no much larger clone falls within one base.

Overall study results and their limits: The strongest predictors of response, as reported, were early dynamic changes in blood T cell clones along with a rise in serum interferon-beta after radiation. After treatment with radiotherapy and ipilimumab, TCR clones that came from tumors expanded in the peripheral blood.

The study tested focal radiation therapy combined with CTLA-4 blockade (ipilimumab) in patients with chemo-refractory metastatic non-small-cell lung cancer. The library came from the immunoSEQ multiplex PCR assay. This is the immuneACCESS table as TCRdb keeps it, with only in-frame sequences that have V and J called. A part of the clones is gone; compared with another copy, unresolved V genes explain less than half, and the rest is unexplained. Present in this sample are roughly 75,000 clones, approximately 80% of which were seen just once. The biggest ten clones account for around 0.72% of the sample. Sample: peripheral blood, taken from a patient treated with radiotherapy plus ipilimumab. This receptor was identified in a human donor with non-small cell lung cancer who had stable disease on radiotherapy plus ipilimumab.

The sequenced DNA: TGTGCCAGCAGCTTGAATGAGGGAGATACGCAGTATTTT. It codes for CASSLNEGDTQYF. This receptor chain uses TRBV7-3 and TRBJ2-3; 5 matching bases give a weak D call of TRBD2. The CDR3 starts with the cysteine, ends with the phenylalanine, and has 13 residues. Only CDR3 DNA is held: 39 bases, read in frame from base 1. CDR1 and CDR2, looked up from the germline V gene, are SGHTA and FQGTGA. V is cut by 3 bases and J by 5 bases, and the space between the germline ends is 9 bases.